What follows is one T cell receptor (beta chain) and its context. V was trimmed by 7 bases and J by 3 bases, leaving 12 bases between them. This CDR3 is 13 amino acids long. Germline V gene lookup returns CDR1 MDHEN and CDR2 SYDVKM. The data derive from a study of shared clonotypes between healthy human individuals. Some clones are missing from TCRdb's copy, which holds only in-frame ones; the method was immunoSEQ multiplex PCR. The data contain some 2,100,000 clones, about 94% of them singletons. The sequence derives from a man younger than 35 in good health. Source material: naive CD4+ T cells sorted from blood. Subset: CD45RA+ positively selected. The chain is built from TRBV28 and TRBJ1-2; TRBD1 is a possible D gene (5 bases). The CDR3 reads CASTVRGHYGYTF. CDR3 bases: TGTGCCAGCACTGTTCGGGGACACTATGGCTACACCTTC.